The entry below gives a single T cell receptor (beta chain) sequence along with its context. Its matching antigen is unknown. The CDR3 extends over 15 amino acids. Trimming cost V 0 bases and J 7 bases, with 16 bases left between them. CDR1 is MGHRA, CDR2 YSYEKL, per germline. This specimen comes from a study of OX40 agonist ivuxolimab in advanced cancers. Study as a whole: The study treated patients with ivuxolimab, an agonistic anti-OX40 (CD134) antibody. Patients were dosed intravenously with ivuxolimab at 0.01 to 10 mg/kg every 2 weeks. The study's findings and limits: Among T cells, CD8+ cells averaged more expanded clones than CD4+ cells.

Sequenced by immunoSEQ multiplex PCR; TCRdb stores in-frame clones only, minus some. Of under 90,000 clones listed, approximately 94% were seen once; the top ten hold over 11%. The specimen comprised CD4+ or CD8+ T cells sorted from blood, sampled in a trial of the OX40 agonist ivuxolimab. This sequence was found in an adult with an advanced solid tumor such as melanoma, head and neck, liver or kidney cancer. This chain joins TRBV4-1 and TRBJ2-7; no definite D call. For the CDR3, the DNA is TGCGCCAGCAGCCAAGATAGGGCGGCCACAAAGGAGCAGTACTTC. Its translation: CASSQDRAATKEQYF.